These 25 T cell receptor beta chains share one sample of origin, sequenced in a study of blood T cell repertoires in COVID-19. Data came from immunoSEQ multiplex PCR; TCRdb stores just in-frame clones and leaves some out. This table has over 100,000 clones, over 80% appearing once. Specimen: peripheral blood. These receptors all come from a human donor in a cohort sampled during active COVID-19.

The V and J genes are TRBV6-2 or TRBV6-3 and TRBJ2-5; the D gene is possibly TRBD1 (6 bases). Deletions cut 6 bases from V and 6 bases from J, with 11 bases between. The CDR3 length is 12 residues. Germline CDR1 MNHEY, CDR2 SVGEGT. The CDR3: CASSPQGQTQYF. As DNA, the CDR3 is TGTGCCAGCAGCCCACAGGGCCAGACCCAGTACTTC.

The chain uses TRBV7-2 and TRBJ1-2, with a weak D call TRBD1 (5 bases). V was cut by 4 bases and J by 8 bases, with 26 bases left in between. The CDR3 contains 17 residues. In germline, CDR1 is SGHTA, CDR2 FQGNSA. The CDR3: CASSSSILLGGPVGYTF. The CDR3 DNA is TGTGCCAGCAGCTCCAGCATCTTGTTGGGGGGTCCGGTCGGCTACACCTTC.

The CDR3: CATRTGWAYNSPLHF. For the CDR3, the DNA is TGTGCCACCAGGACAGGGTGGGCCTATAATTCACCCCTCCACTTT. This chain uses TRBV27 with TRBJ1-6, with 8 bases that match TRBD1. J gave up 2 bases and V 10 bases, and 7 bases lay outside the gene matches. The germline gives CDR1 MNHEY, CDR2 SMNVEV (reference sequence). The CDR3 is 15 amino acids.

The rearrangement joins TRBV10-3 to TRBJ1-1, with TRBD1 matching over 7 bases. The V gene's germline CDR1 is ENHRY and CDR2 SYGVKD. With V trimmed by 11 bases and J by 4 bases, 10 bases remained unmatched. This CDR3 spans 13 amino acids. This CDR3 reads CASSRGQFTEAFF. As DNA, the CDR3 is TGTGCCTCGAGTAGGGGGCAGTTCACTGAAGCTTTCTTT.

This chain uses TRBV7-2 with TRBJ1-1; the match to TRBD1 covers 7 bases. This CDR3 spans 14 amino acids. With V trimmed by 6 bases and J by 0 bases, 4 bases remained unmatched. The germline V gene has CDR1 SGHTA and CDR2 FQGNSA. The CDR3 DNA follows: TGTGCCAGCAGAATGGGACAGATGAACACTGAAGCTTTCTTT. It is translated as CASRMGQMNTEAFF.

The gene calls are TRBV11-2 and TRBJ1-2; D unresolved. With 1 base removed from V and 2 bases from J, the gap between germline ends came to 8 bases. Looked up from germline, CDR1 is SGHAT and CDR2 is FQNNGV. The CDR3 contains 14 residues. CDR3 DNA: TGTGCCAGCAGCTTAGCGCGACTGAACTATGGCTACACCTTC. It specifies CASSLARLNYGYTF.

The gene calls are TRBV16 and TRBJ2-7, with D tentatively TRBD1 (6 bases). Per germline, CDR1 KGHSY and CDR2 FQNENV. The CDR3 runs to 11 residues. The V end was cut by 6 bases, the J end by 6 bases, with 9 bases between. CDR3 amino acids: CASRQGSEQYF. Written as DNA, the CDR3 is TGTGCCAGCAGGCAGGGGTCCGAGCAGTACTTC.

The genes are TRBV2 and TRBJ2-5; D is possibly TRBD2 (6 bases). The CDR3 totals 15 residues. Trimming removed 4 bases at V and 4 bases at J, with 16 bases between. Germline values: CDR1 SNHLY, CDR2 FYNNEI. CDR3 loop: CASSAFWGVGETQYF. In DNA form, the CDR3 reads TGTGCCAGCAGTGCATTCTGGGGGGTAGGAGAGACCCAGTACTTC. Supplemented by reference TRBV2 and TRBJ2-5, the full variable domain reads EPEVTQTPSHQVTQMGQEVILRCVPISNHLYFYWYRQILGQKVEFLVSFYNNEISEKSEIFDDQFSVERPDGSNFTLKIRSTKLEDSAMYFCASSAFWGVGETQYFGPGTRLLVL.

The chain recombines TRBV6-7 with TRBJ2-7; 8 bases agree with TRBD1. TRBV6-7 is given ORF status, its function remaining uncertain. The CDR3 runs 15 residues. V lost 5 bases, J lost 7 bases, and 13 bases stayed unmatched. The CDR3 coding sequence is TGTGCCAGCAGTCTCGAACCGGGACAGGTCGGGGAGCAGTACTTC. Translation gives CASSLEPGQVGEQYF.

J is TRBJ2-1 and V is TRBV5-1, with D perhaps matching TRBD1 (5 bases). Germline assignment: CDR1 SGHRS and CDR2 YFSETQ. CDR3 size: 13 residues. V lost 2 bases and J lost 8, with 11 bases in between. The CDR3 DNA follows: TGCGCCAGCAGCTTCCAGGGTAGCCATGAGCAGTTCTTC. Translation: CASSFQGSHEQFF. Full variable domain (missing parts from reference TRBV5-1 and TRBJ2-1): KAGVTQTPRYLIKTRGQQVTLSCSPISGHRSVSWYQQTPGQGLQFLFEYFSETQRNKGNFPGRFSGRQFSNSRSEMNVSTLELGDSALYLCASSFQGSHEQFFGPGTRLTVL.

The chain is built from TRBV5-1 and TRBJ2-1, with 8 bases that match TRBD2. V dropped 0 bases and J dropped 3; count of bases not matched to a gene: 8. CDR3 length: 17 residues. Germline values: CDR1 SGHRS, CDR2 YFSETQ. CDR3 loop: CASSLGPAGAGYNEQFF. In DNA form, the CDR3 reads TGCGCCAGCAGCTTGGGGCCAGCGGGAGCGGGCTACAATGAGCAGTTCTTC.

The sample holds a few counts of this clone. The chain carries TRBV19 and TRBJ1-5; D not certain. V was clipped by 8 bases and J by 3 bases, with 17 bases between them. The germline CDR1 and CDR2 sequences are LNHDA and SQIVND (reference sequence). The length of the CDR3 is 15 residues. The CDR3 sequence: CASRPDGVSNQPQHF. The CDR3 nucleotides read TGTGCCAGTCGACCTGACGGAGTCTCCAATCAGCCCCAGCATTTT. Together with reference TRBV19 and TRBJ1-5, the CDR3 gives the full variable domain: DGGITQSPKYLFRKEGQNVTLSCEQNLNHDAMYWYRQDPGQGLRLIYYSQIVNDFQKGDIAEGYSVSREKKESFPLTVTSAQKNPTAFYLCASRPDGVSNQPQHFGDGTRLSIL.

V and J are TRBV19 and TRBJ1-5, with 7 bases that match TRBD1. This CDR3 has 15 residues. Germline V CDR1 and CDR2: LNHDA, SQIVND (reference sequence). The trim removed 6 bases at V and 0 bases at J, leaving 5 bases unmatched. CDR3 amino acids: CASSTGQHSNQPQHF. CDR3 in DNA: TGTGCCAGTAGCACGGGACAGCATAGCAATCAGCCCCAGCATTTT. Together with reference TRBV19 and TRBJ1-5, the CDR3 gives the full variable domain: DGGITQSPKYLFRKEGQNVTLSCEQNLNHDAMYWYRQDPGQGLRLIYYSQIVNDFQKGDIAEGYSVSREKKESFPLTVTSAQKNPTAFYLCASSTGQHSNQPQHFGDGTRLSIL.

The chain uses TRBV6-5 and TRBJ1-6; 10 nucleotides agree with TRBD1. The CDR3 totals 15 residues. The germline CDR1 and CDR2 sequences are MNHEY and SVGAGI. The J segment lost 7 bases and the V segment lost 6 bases, leaving 6 bases of the junction unmatched. DNA for the CDR3: TGTGCCAGCAGAGAGATGGGACAGGGGAATTCACCCCTCCACTTT. Translating it yields CASREMGQGNSPLHF.

The sample holds one count of this clone. V and J are TRBV5-5 and TRBJ2-5; maybe TRBD2 (5 bases). The CDR3 totals 14 residues. Between the trimmed V and J ends, which lost 0 bases and 2 bases, there was a span of 8 bases. Germline-derived CDR1 and CDR2 are SGHKS and YYEKEE (reference sequence). The CDR3 DNA reads as TGTGCCAGCAGCTTGGTAGGACTTCAAGAGACCCAGTACTTC. As protein: CASSLVGLQETQYF.

The chain carries TRBV18 and TRBJ1-3; a possible D gene is TRBD1 (5 bases). CDR1 is KGHSH and CDR2 is LQKENI in the germline V gene. The V and J ends lost 4 bases and 4 bases respectively, with 17 bases between them. This CDR3 comprises 16 residues. The CDR3 DNA sequence: TGTGCCAGCTCACTGTTACAGGCGGATCTAGGAAACACCATATATTTT. Amino acid sequence: CASSLLQADLGNTIYF. Using reference TRBV18 and TRBJ1-3 for the parts outside the CDR3, the full variable domain is NAGVMQNPRHLVRRRGQEARLRCSPMKGHSHVYWYRQLPEEGLKFMVYLQKENIIDESGMPKERFSAEFPKEGPSILRIQQVVRGDSAAYFCASSLLQADLGNTIYFGEGSWLTVV.

The V call is TRBV10-3, the J call TRBJ1-1; a weak D match, TRBD1 (6 bases). V lost 2 bases and J 0 bases, leaving 10 bases between the germline ends. Germline values: CDR1 ENHRY, CDR2 SYGVKD. There are 15 residues in the CDR3. The CDR3 nucleotides read TGTGCCATCAGTGAGGGAGGGGGGGTGAACACTGAAGCTTTCTTT. It translates to CAISEGGGVNTEAFF.

This clone was counted between two and nine times. The chain combines TRBV29-1 with TRBJ1-3; TRBD1 matches 11 bases. The CDR3 runs 15 residues. The germline V gene has CDR1 SQVTM and CDR2 ANQGSEA. The V gene end was trimmed by 7 bases and the J gene end by 0 bases; junction bases not matched to a gene: 5. The CDR3 DNA sequence: TGCAGCGCTGGGACAGGGGGATTCTCTGGAAACACCATATATTTT. It specifies CSAGTGGFSGNTIYF.

The chain is built from TRBV4-1 and TRBJ1-1, with a possible D match to TRBD1 (6 bases). Trimming removed 4 bases at V and 5 bases at J, with 20 bases between. The germline V gene encodes CDR1 MGHRA and CDR2 YSYEKL. The CDR3 extends over 16 amino acids. The CDR3 spells CASSRQYPGDGTEAFF. The CDR3 nucleotides read TGCGCCAGCAGCCGACAATACCCAGGGGACGGTACTGAAGCTTTCTTT.

The rearrangement links TRBV10-1 to TRBJ2-7, with TRBD1 matching 7 bases. V dropped 5 bases and J dropped 2; count of bases not matched to a gene: 6. The CDR3 is 14 amino acids. Germline V gene sequence: CDR1 WNHNN, CDR2 SYGVQD (reference sequence). The CDR3 bases are TGCGCCAGCAGTTACCGGGACAGACCCTACGAGCAGTACTTC. This gives the protein CASSYRDRPYEQYF.

The V gene is TRBV9, the J gene TRBJ1-1, with 9 bases fitting TRBD1. Trimming removed 3 bases from V and 7 bases from J; junction bases left unmatched: 13. This CDR3 spans 16 amino acids. Germline loops: CDR1 SGDLS, CDR2 YYNGEE. CDR3 in DNA: TGTGCCAGCAGCGCACACCTCACAGGGGGCTACAGTGAAGCTTTCTTT. Amino acid sequence: CASSAHLTGGYSEAFF.

The chain employs TRBV5-6 and TRBJ2-7, with a tentative D call TRBD1 (6 bases). V was clipped by 2 bases and J by 0 bases, with 12 bases between them. The CDR3 is 15 amino acids. Germline loops: CDR1 SGHDT, CDR2 YYEEEE. CDR3 in amino acids: CASSFWDINSYEQYF. The CDR3 DNA reads as TGTGCCAGCAGCTTTTGGGACATCAACTCCTACGAGCAGTACTTC.

The rearrangement joins TRBV15 to TRBJ1-1; 8 positions match TRBD1. Germline V lookup: CDR1 LNHNV, CDR2 YYDKDF (reference sequence). V shed 2 bases and J 3 bases; nucleotides not matched to a gene: 5. This CDR3 is built from 15 residues. This chain's CDR3 is CATSRKQGGHTEAFF. Here the CDR3 DNA reads TGTGCCACCAGCAGAAAACAGGGGGGGCACACTGAAGCTTTCTTT.

J is TRBJ2-1 and V is TRBV27, with a weak D call TRBD1 (6 bases). CDR3 size: 13 residues. The V gene lost 3 bases and the J gene lost 10 bases, with 13 bases spanning the gap. CDR1 is MNHEY, CDR2 SMNVEV, per germline (reference sequence). CDR3 residues: CASSFGAGTEQFF. Here the CDR3 DNA reads TGTGCCAGCAGTTTTGGGGCCGGGACAGAGCAGTTCTTC.

The chain joins TRBV27 to TRBJ2-3, with D maybe TRBD2 (5 bases). Germline CDR1 MNHEY, CDR2 SMNVEV (reference sequence). The CDR3 has 15 residues. The V gene lost 2 bases and the J gene lost 5 bases, with 14 bases spanning the gap. The CDR3, as DNA: TGTGCCAGCAGTTTAGAGGGTTTAGGAATAGATACGCAGTATTTT. Amino acid sequence: CASSLEGLGIDTQYF.